This T cell receptor (beta chain) was identified during a study of radiotherapy plus CTLA-4 blockade in lung cancer listed by TCRdb under 2018. Turning to the overall study: Among enrolled patients, under 20% had an objective response and roughly 33% reached disease control.

Focal radiation therapy combined with CTLA-4 blockade (ipilimumab) was tested in patients with chemo-refractory metastatic non-small-cell lung cancer. Preparation of the library involved the immunoSEQ multiplex PCR assay. Entries here come from immuneACCESS through TCRdb and include only in-frame sequences with V and J called. Some clones fail to appear in such tables; in the studies checked, an unresolved V gene covers under half of the shortfall, and the cause of the remainder is unknown. The sample data list tens of thousands of clones, and 79% of these were observed just once. Over 7.5% of the sample belongs to the ten largest clones. Trimming costs V 5 bases and J 4 bases, and their ends lie 10 bases apart. The CDR3, cysteine through phenylalanine, is 13 amino acids long. Of all the DNA, just the CDR3 is kept, 39 bases in frame from base 1. CDR1 MRHNA and CDR2 SNTAGT were looked up in the germline V gene.

This clone was detected a few times. The antigen it binds to is not known. No base quality information exists; no much larger clone differs at one position. On the study overall, not on this receptor specifically: TCR clones derived from tumors expanded in peripheral blood after treatment with radiotherapy and ipilimumab. The strongest predictors of response were reported to be early dynamic shifts in blood T cell clones along with a rise in serum interferon-beta following radiation.

The receptor chain draws on TRBV6-4 and TRBJ2-3; too little of a D gene remains to name it. The input for sequencing was peripheral blood, taken from a patient treated with radiotherapy plus ipilimumab. This clonotype was sampled from a human donor with non-small cell lung cancer who had a complete response to radiotherapy plus ipilimumab. The CDR3 region has the sequence CASSTQVSDTQYF. The nucleotide sequence is given as TGTGCCAGCAGTACCCAGGTTTCAGATACGCAGTATTTT.